These T cell receptor beta chains were read from a single sample in a study of radiotherapy plus CTLA-4 blockade in lung cancer. The method was immunoSEQ multiplex PCR; TCRdb's version includes in-frame clones alone and lacks a portion of them. The table includes around 40,000 clones, approximately 85% detected once. The input for sequencing was peripheral blood, taken from a patient treated with radiotherapy plus ipilimumab. These TCRs come from a human donor with non-small cell lung cancer who had stable disease on radiotherapy plus ipilimumab. CDR3s include the opening cysteine and the closing phenylalanine or tryptophan. The D gene is left open where the match is weak. Clone size appears in some rows only: once, few, many, or a class for an expanded clone.

CDR3aa: CASSINFGGGGLYEQYF
CDR3nt: TGTGCCAGCAGTATAAATTTTGGGGGTGGAGGGCTCTACGAGCAGTACTTC
d_gene: .
abundance: .
v_gene: TRBV2
j_gene: TRBJ2-7

CDR3aa: CASSQDVGGGSWNTEAFF
CDR3nt: TGCGCCAGCAGCCAAGATGTGGGGGGGGGCTCTTGGAACACTGAAGCTTTCTTT
d_gene: .
abundance: .
v_gene: TRBV4-3
j_gene: TRBJ1-1

CDR3aa: CASRGAHPRGAEGSYNEQFF
CDR3nt: TGCGCCAGCAGAGGTGCCCACCCCCGTGGGGCGGAGGGGTCCTACAATGAGCAGTTCTTC
d_gene: .
abundance: .
v_gene: TRBV5-1
j_gene: TRBJ2-1

CDR3aa: CASRNRGERYGYTF
CDR3nt: TGTGCCAGTCGGAACAGGGGGGAGAGGTATGGCTACACCTTC
d_gene: TRBD1
abundance: .
v_gene: TRBV6-5
j_gene: TRBJ1-2

CDR3aa: CASSPDRGWDTEAFF
CDR3nt: TGTGCCAGCTCACCAGACAGGGGGTGGGACACTGAAGCTTTCTTT
d_gene: TRBD1
abundance: .
v_gene: TRBV18
j_gene: TRBJ1-1

CDR3aa: CASSLGYRGFETQYF
CDR3nt: TGTGCCAGCAGCTTAGGTTACAGGGGTTTTGAGACCCAGTACTTC
d_gene: TRBD1
abundance: .
v_gene: TRBV7-9
j_gene: TRBJ2-5

CDR3aa: CASSGSSGLAGEETQYF
CDR3nt: TGTGCCAGCAGCGGGTCCTCGGGACTAGCGGGAGAAGAGACCCAGTACTTC
d_gene: TRBD2
abundance: .
v_gene: TRBV2
j_gene: TRBJ2-5

CDR3aa: CASSSQGASLGEQFF
CDR3nt: TGTGCCAGCTCATCTCAGGGGGCGTCTTTAGGTGAGCAGTTCTTC
d_gene: TRBD1
abundance: .
v_gene: TRBV18
j_gene: TRBJ2-1

CDR3aa: CASSQEIQGAGYTF
CDR3nt: TGTGCCAGCAGCCAGGAAATACAGGGAGCTGGCTACACCTTC
d_gene: .
abundance: .
v_gene: TRBV4-2
j_gene: TRBJ1-2

CDR3aa: CATSRGLELGGNEQFF
CDR3nt: TGTGCCACCAGCAGAGGCCTAGAGTTGGGGGGGAATGAGCAGTTCTTC
d_gene: TRBD2
abundance: .
v_gene: TRBV15
j_gene: TRBJ2-1

CDR3aa: CASSSNPGNTEAFF
CDR3nt: TGTGCCAGCAGTTCGAACCCGGGGAACACTGAAGCTTTCTTT
d_gene: .
abundance: few
v_gene: TRBV6-4
j_gene: TRBJ1-1

CDR3aa: CASSQGTYNQPQHF
CDR3nt: TGCGCCAGCAGCCAGGGGACTTACAATCAGCCCCAGCATTTT
d_gene: .
abundance: .
v_gene: TRBV4-1
j_gene: TRBJ1-5

CDR3aa: CASSQGEGLVVGF
CDR3nt: TGTGCCAGCAGCCAAGGGGAGGGACTAGTCGTCGGTTTT
d_gene: TRBD2
abundance: .
v_gene: TRBV4-2
j_gene: TRBJ2-3

CDR3aa: CASSQEIGGGFYEQYF
CDR3nt: TGCGCCAGCAGCCAAGAGATAGGGGGGGGGTTCTACGAGCAGTACTTC
d_gene: .
abundance: .
v_gene: TRBV4-3
j_gene: TRBJ2-7

CDR3aa: CASSSMDRAHETQYF
CDR3nt: TGTGCCAGCAGTTCTATGGACAGGGCCCACGAGACCCAGTACTTC
d_gene: TRBD1
abundance: .
v_gene: TRBV25-1
j_gene: TRBJ2-5

CDR3aa: CASSLGQTTYEQYF
CDR3nt: TGTGCCAGCAGTTTAGGACAGACCACCTACGAGCAGTACTTC
d_gene: .
abundance: .
v_gene: TRBV27
j_gene: TRBJ2-7

CDR3aa: CASSLGTGSKLFF
CDR3nt: TGTGCCAGCAGTCTTGGAACAGGGAGTAAACTGTTTTTT
d_gene: .
abundance: few
v_gene: TRBV6-6
j_gene: TRBJ1-4

CDR3aa: CTSSRLSWVGGEQFF
CDR3nt: TGCACCAGCAGCCGCCTTAGCTGGGTGGGAGGTGAGCAGTTCTTC
d_gene: .
abundance: .
v_gene: TRBV1
j_gene: TRBJ2-1

CDR3aa: CASSLGALISGNTIYF
CDR3nt: TGCGCCAGCAGCTTAGGGGCCTTAATATCTGGAAACACCATATATTTT
d_gene: .
abundance: .
v_gene: TRBV5-1
j_gene: TRBJ1-3

CDR3aa: CASSATGVGYTF
CDR3nt: TGTGCCAGCAGCGCGACAGGGGTTGGCTACACCTTC
d_gene: TRBD1
abundance: .
v_gene: TRBV5-7
j_gene: TRBJ1-2

CDR3aa: CAWSVGRLLTSQKHQPQHF
CDR3nt: TGTGCCTGGAGTGTTGGGAGGTTGCTAACAAGCCAGAAACATCAGCCCCAGCATTTT
d_gene: .
abundance: .
v_gene: TRBV30
j_gene: TRBJ1-5

CDR3aa: CASSYPGTPGTDTQYF
CDR3nt: TGTGCCAGCTCGTACCCCGGGACTCCTGGGACAGATACGCAGTATTTT
d_gene: .
abundance: .
v_gene: TRBV28
j_gene: TRBJ2-3

CDR3aa: CASKAGAGLSYEQYF
CDR3nt: TGTGCCAGCAAGGCTGGGGCAGGCCTCTCCTACGAGCAGTACTTC
d_gene: .
abundance: .
v_gene: TRBV7-9
j_gene: TRBJ2-7

CDR3aa: CASSLGQGSAFF
CDR3nt: TGTGCCAGCAGCTTAGGACAGGGGTCAGCTTTCTTT
d_gene: TRBD1
abundance: .
v_gene: TRBV7-8
j_gene: TRBJ1-1

CDR3aa: CASSPGTSGAYNEQFF
CDR3nt: TGTGCCAGCAGCCCCGGGACTAGCGGGGCCTACAATGAGCAGTTCTTC
d_gene: TRBD2
abundance: once
v_gene: TRBV6-6
j_gene: TRBJ2-1

CDR3aa: CASSLERGGNGYTF
CDR3nt: TGTGCCAGCAGCTTAGAGAGAGGAGGGAATGGCTACACCTTC
d_gene: .
abundance: .
v_gene: TRBV7-3
j_gene: TRBJ1-2

CDR3aa: CASSISNRGTGELFF
CDR3nt: TGTGCCAGTAGTATATCCAACAGGGGAACCGGGGAGCTGTTTTTT
d_gene: TRBD1
abundance: .
v_gene: TRBV19
j_gene: TRBJ2-2

CDR3aa: CASMLDRGPSYEQYF
CDR3nt: TGTGCCAGCATGCTGGACAGGGGGCCTTCCTACGAGCAGTACTTC
d_gene: TRBD1
abundance: few
v_gene: TRBV2
j_gene: TRBJ2-7

CDR3aa: CASSVTGDGYTF
CDR3nt: TGTGCCAGCAGTGTTACAGGGGATGGCTACACCTTC
d_gene: TRBD1
abundance: .
v_gene: TRBV25-1
j_gene: TRBJ1-2

CDR3aa: CASSLDGRVGTGELFF
CDR3nt: TGTGCCAGCAGCTTAGATGGCAGGGTGGGCACCGGGGAGCTGTTTTTT
d_gene: .
abundance: .
v_gene: TRBV11-2
j_gene: TRBJ2-2

CDR3aa: CASSLDLGTSRGEQFF
CDR3nt: TGCGCCAGCAGCCTAGACCTCGGGACTAGCCGCGGTGAGCAGTTCTTC
d_gene: TRBD2
abundance: .
v_gene: TRBV4-3
j_gene: TRBJ2-1

CDR3aa: CATSDRAADTQYF
CDR3nt: TGTGCCACCTCGGACAGGGCCGCAGATACGCAGTATTTT
d_gene: TRBD1
abundance: .
v_gene: TRBV2
j_gene: TRBJ2-3

CDR3aa: CASSQEGERGDTQYF
CDR3nt: TGCGCCAGCAGCCAAGAAGGGGAACGTGGAGATACGCAGTATTTT
d_gene: .
abundance: .
v_gene: TRBV4-1
j_gene: TRBJ2-3

CDR3aa: CASSLMSEPYNEQFF
CDR3nt: TGTGCCAGCAGCTTGATGAGCGAACCCTACAATGAGCAGTTCTTC
d_gene: .
abundance: .
v_gene: TRBV5-4
j_gene: TRBJ2-1

CDR3aa: CASSLASATDTQYF
CDR3nt: TGTGCCAGCAGCTTAGCTAGCGCCACAGATACGCAGTATTTT
d_gene: .
abundance: .
v_gene: TRBV7-9
j_gene: TRBJ2-3

CDR3aa: CASSPSGEGDTQYF
CDR3nt: TGCGCCAGCAGCCCCTCGGGGGAGGGGGATACGCAGTATTTT
d_gene: TRBD2
abundance: .
v_gene: TRBV5-1
j_gene: TRBJ2-3

CDR3aa: CASSQAGEVGETQYF
CDR3nt: TGTGCCAGCAGTCAAGCGGGAGAGGTGGGAGAGACCCAGTACTTC
d_gene: TRBD2
abundance: .
v_gene: TRBV25-1
j_gene: TRBJ2-5

CDR3aa: CASSQEASGLNTDTQYF
CDR3nt: TGTGCCAGCAGCCAAGAGGCTAGCGGGTTAAACACAGATACGCAGTATTTT
d_gene: TRBD2
abundance: .
v_gene: TRBV4-2
j_gene: TRBJ2-3

CDR3aa: CASSQVGQGAGNQPQHF
CDR3nt: TGCGCCAGCAGCCAGGTCGGACAGGGGGCAGGCAATCAGCCCCAGCATTTT
d_gene: TRBD1
abundance: .
v_gene: TRBV4-1
j_gene: TRBJ1-5

CDR3aa: CASRVGTGRAYEQYF
CDR3nt: TGTGCCAGCAGGGTCGGGACAGGTCGCGCCTACGAGCAGTACTTC
d_gene: TRBD1
abundance: .
v_gene: TRBV28
j_gene: TRBJ2-7

CDR3aa: CASSLLGDLGQPQHF
CDR3nt: TGTGCCAGCAGCCTCTTAGGGGATTTGGGTCAGCCCCAGCATTTT
d_gene: .
abundance: .
v_gene: TRBV9
j_gene: TRBJ1-5

CDR3aa: CASSLGGLAGGRDNEQFF
CDR3nt: TGTGCCAGCAGCTTGGGCGGACTAGCGGGAGGGCGGGACAATGAGCAGTTCTTC
d_gene: TRBD2
abundance: .
v_gene: TRBV5-4
j_gene: TRBJ2-1

CDR3aa: CASSYSSGQPQHF
CDR3nt: TGTGCCAGCAGTTACTCGTCGGGGCAGCCCCAGCATTTT
d_gene: .
abundance: .
v_gene: TRBV6-5
j_gene: TRBJ1-5

CDR3aa: CASSLGTSSENIQYF
CDR3nt: TGTGCCAGCAGCCTAGGGACTAGTAGCGAAAACATTCAGTACTTC
d_gene: TRBD2
abundance: once
v_gene: TRBV7-9
j_gene: TRBJ2-4

CDR3aa: CASRPGTGNTEAFF
CDR3nt: TGCGCCAGCAGGCCCGGGACAGGGAACACTGAAGCTTTCTTT
d_gene: TRBD1
abundance: .
v_gene: TRBV10-1
j_gene: TRBJ1-1

CDR3aa: CASSYPGGHGYTF
CDR3nt: TGTGCCAGCAGTTACCCTGGGGGCCATGGCTACACCTTC
d_gene: .
abundance: .
v_gene: TRBV6-5
j_gene: TRBJ1-2

CDR3aa: CASSQDPTGPQPQHF
CDR3nt: TGCGCCAGCAGCCAAGATCCAACAGGCCCCCAGCCCCAGCATTTT
d_gene: .
abundance: few
v_gene: TRBV4-3
j_gene: TRBJ1-5

CDR3aa: CAISPAGGNTGELFF
CDR3nt: TGTGCCATCAGCCCAGCGGGAGGGAACACCGGGGAGCTGTTTTTT
d_gene: TRBD2
abundance: .
v_gene: TRBV10-3
j_gene: TRBJ2-2

CDR3aa: CASSLPAGVGVDTQYF
CDR3nt: TGTGCCAGCAGCTTACCAGCGGGAGTGGGGGTAGATACGCAGTATTTT
d_gene: TRBD2
abundance: .
v_gene: TRBV7-2
j_gene: TRBJ2-3

CDR3aa: CASSQTGDTEAFF
CDR3nt: TGTGCCAGCAGCCAGACAGGGGACACTGAAGCTTTCTTT
d_gene: TRBD1
abundance: .
v_gene: TRBV9
j_gene: TRBJ1-1

CDR3aa: CASSPRGSRAEAFF
CDR3nt: TGTGCCAGCAGCCCCAGGGGGAGTAGAGCTGAAGCTTTCTTT
d_gene: TRBD1
abundance: .
v_gene: TRBV7-2
j_gene: TRBJ1-1